This T cell receptor (beta chain) appears in the sequencing data of a study of T cell responses to AZD1222 COVID-19 vaccine. This CDR3 contains 14 residues. The germline CDR1 and CDR2 sequences are LNHDA and SQIVND (reference sequence). Germline trimming cut 7 bases from V and 4 bases from J; bases unmatched to any gene: 9. Assay used: immunoSEQ multiplex PCR; TCRdb lists only in-frame clones, some missing. This table has some 160,000 clones, about 92% appearing once. The count of this clone is one. This TCR was sampled from an adult in good health. The V call is TRBV19, the J call TRBJ1-2; 7 nucleotides align to TRBD1. The material was peripheral blood, obtained on day 0 of AZD1222 vaccination. The CDR3: CASTPSRDSYGYTF. The CDR3 DNA sequence: TGTGCCAGTACCCCCAGTCGGGACAGCTATGGCTACACCTTC.